This passage covers 27 T cell receptor beta chains from one sample sequenced in a study of blood T cell repertoires in COVID-19. Libraries were prepared by immunoSEQ multiplex PCR; TCRdb keeps only in-frame clonotypes and omits some of them. The sample contains about 58,000 clones, about nine tenths of which appear only once. Sequenced sample: peripheral blood. Receptor source: a woman in her fifties or sixties with active COVID-19.

The chain combines TRBV12-3 or TRBV12-4 with TRBJ2-1; tentatively, D is TRBD2 (6 bases). This CDR3 spans 13 amino acids. The V and J ends lost 5 bases and 13 bases respectively, with 18 bases between them. The CDR3 nucleotides are TGTGCCAGCAGTCCCCCGGACTCGCGGGACCAGTTCTTC. Protein product: CASSPPDSRDQFF.

This chain connects TRBV20-1 to TRBJ2-7; 11 bases map to TRBD2. The CDR3 contains 14 residues. From germline, CDR1 is DFQATT and CDR2 SNEGSKA (reference sequence). Trimming cost V 3 bases and J 5 bases; bases outside gene matches: 6. The CDR3 DNA follows: TGCAGTGCTAGTGGGACTAGCGGAGATCACGAGCAGTACTTC. Translating it yields CSASGTSGDHEQYF.

The rearrangement links TRBV20-1 to TRBJ2-1; D gene uncertain. Germline loops: CDR1 DFQATT, CDR2 SNEGSKA (reference sequence). The CDR3 spans 16 residues. Trimming removed 3 bases at V and 4 bases at J, with 19 bases between. The chain's CDR3 is CSASPPPPGDYNEQFF. In nucleotides, the CDR3 is TGCAGTGCTAGTCCCCCCCCGCCAGGTGATTACAATGAGCAGTTCTTC.

J is TRBJ2-3 and V is TRBV27; 9 positions agree with TRBD2. The CDR3 totals 15 residues. CDR1 and CDR2 from the germline V gene are MNHEY and SMNVEV (reference sequence). J gave up 2 bases and V 2 bases, and 2 bases lay outside the gene matches. CDR3 coding DNA: TGTGCCAGCAGTTTAGTGGGACTAGCCACAGATACGCAGTATTTT. It is translated as CASSLVGLATDTQYF.

A few counts support this clone. The V and J genes are TRBV12-3 or TRBV12-4 and TRBJ1-2; D ambiguous. This CDR3 contains 13 residues. The V and J ends lost 3 bases and 1 base respectively, with 6 bases between them. CDR3 region: CASSFSGNYGYTF. The CDR3 nucleotides are TGTGCCAGCAGTTTCTCGGGTAACTATGGCTACACCTTC.

The chain joins TRBV5-4 to TRBJ2-5; 8 nucleotides align to TRBD2. Germline loops: CDR1 SGHNT, CDR2 YYREEE (reference sequence). V dropped 3 bases and J dropped 3; count of bases not matched to a gene: 10. The CDR3 covers 16 residues. CDR3 DNA sequence: TGTGCCAGCAGCTCATCGGGGGGACTAGAGAAAGAGACCCAGTACTTC. Its translation: CASSSSGGLEKETQYF.

The rearrangement joins TRBV5-1 to TRBJ2-5; D unclear. In germline, CDR1 is SGHRS, CDR2 YFSETQ. CDR3 length: 15 residues. Trimming left V 1 base short and J 1 base short, with 11 bases between. The DNA of the CDR3 is TGCGCCAGCAGCTTGAGAGGTGGCTTCCAAGAGACCCAGTACTTC. This encodes CASSLRGGFQETQYF.

V is TRBV19 and J is TRBJ1-5, with TRBD1 matching over 10 bases. V was clipped by 4 bases and J by 2 bases; unmatched bases: 8. CDR1 and CDR2 (germline): LNHDA, SQIVND (reference sequence). This CDR3 spans 17 amino acids. The CDR3 nucleotides read TGTGCCAGTAGTACTCTGACCGGGACAGGGGGCAATCAGCCCCAGCATTTT. Its protein is CASSTLTGTGGNQPQHF.

The rearrangement uses TRBV7-2 and TRBJ2-3, with 11 bases fitting TRBD2. Trimming cost V 2 bases and J 0 bases; bases outside gene matches: 4. The CDR3 spans 17 residues. Germline CDR1 reads SGHTA; CDR2 reads FQGNSA. The CDR3 DNA sequence: TGTGCCAGCAGCTTAATAGCGGGGGGGCCTAGCACAGATACGCAGTATTTT. Translated: CASSLIAGGPSTDTQYF. The entire variable domain, with the rest obtained from reference TRBV7-2 and TRBJ2-3, is as follows: GAGVSQSPSNKVTEKGKDVELRCDPISGHTALYWYRQSLGQGLEFLIYFQGNSAPDKSGLPSDRFSAERTGGSVSTLTIQRTQQEDSAVYLCASSLIAGGPSTDTQYFGPGTRLTVL.

The chain is built from TRBV7-6 and TRBJ2-5, with TRBD2 identical over 9 bases. The V gene end was trimmed by 3 bases and the J gene end by 4 bases; junction bases not matched to a gene: 9. Germline-derived CDR1 and CDR2 are SGHVS and FNYEAQ. The CDR3 runs to 16 residues. CDR3 sequence: CASSLGGGAVGETQYF. CDR3 DNA sequence: TGTGCCAGCAGCTTGGGCGGGGGGGCCGTTGGAGAGACCCAGTACTTC.

The V call is TRBV3-1 (or the pseudogene TRBV3-2), the J call TRBJ2-5; D possibly corresponds to TRBD2 (7 bases). Germline lookup yields CDR1 LGHDT and CDR2 YNNKEL (reference sequence). The CDR3 sequence is 15 residues long. The V gene lost 4 bases and the J gene lost 3 bases, with 15 bases spanning the gap. CDR3: CASSPLGGGEETQYF. CDR3 bases: TGTGCCAGCAGCCCCCTAGGAGGGGGGGAAGAGACCCAGTACTTC.

The J gene is TRBJ1-3, the V gene TRBV6-6; TRBD1 matches at 9 bases. Germline assignment: CDR1 MNHNY and CDR2 SVGAGI (reference sequence). This CDR3 region has 16 residues. The V and J ends lost 0 bases and 3 bases, in that order; junction bases with no gene match: 3. In DNA, the CDR3 is TGTGCCAGCAGTTACTCGAACAGGGGGCATGGAAACACCATATATTTT. Protein product: CASSYSNRGHGNTIYF.

This chain joins TRBV6-2 or TRBV6-3 and TRBJ2-7; the D gene is possibly TRBD2 (7 bases). CDR3 length: 15 amino acids. CDR1 is MNHEY, CDR2 SVGEGT, per germline. Trimming cost V 6 bases and J 5 bases, with 20 bases left between them. In DNA form, the CDR3 reads TGTGCCAGCAGCCTTCTCGGAGGGGGGGGAGACGAGCAGTACTTC. Translation: CASSLLGGGGDEQYF.

The gene calls are TRBV7-3 and TRBJ2-3, with 7 bases that match TRBD1. This CDR3 comprises 14 residues. V shed 5 bases, J shed 0 bases, and the junction held 2 bases outside the gene matches. The germline V gene has CDR1 SGHTA and CDR2 FQGTGA. CDR3 amino acids: CASSVGQSTDTQYF. The CDR3 nucleotides are TGTGCCAGCAGCGTGGGACAGAGCACAGATACGCAGTATTTT.

This chain joins TRBV14 and TRBJ2-3, with 9 bases lining up with TRBD2. V trimming: 3 bases; J trimming: 2 bases; junction bases outside the gene matches: 3. The CDR3 consists of 15 residues. CDR1 and CDR2 (germline): SGHDN, FVKESK. The CDR3 here is CASSQLAGATDTQYF. CDR3 DNA: TGTGCCAGCAGCCAGTTAGCGGGAGCCACAGATACGCAGTATTTT.

This clone appeared many times. V and J are TRBV6-5 and TRBJ1-3, with TRBD1 as a possible D gene (6 bases). V lost 8 bases, J lost 0 bases, and 14 bases lay in between. Germline CDR1 and CDR2: MNHEY and SVGAGI. The CDR3 runs to 15 residues. The CDR3 DNA is TGTGCCAGCTTCACAGGGAGACCCTCTGGAAACACCATATATTTT. The encoded protein is CASFTGRPSGNTIYF.

The chain is built from TRBV5-1 and TRBJ2-7, with 9 bases lining up with TRBD1. CDR3 length: 13 amino acids. Germline V gene data show CDR1 as SGHRS and CDR2 as YFSETQ. The junction had 6 bases not matched to a gene; V was cut back by 0 bases and J by 11 bases. The CDR3 loop reads CASSLAMGQGKYF. CDR3 sequence (DNA): TGCGCCAGCAGCTTGGCCATGGGACAGGGCAAGTACTTC.

The chain is built from TRBV29-1 and TRBJ2-1; 7 bases align to TRBD2. CDR1 is SQVTM and CDR2 is ANQGSEA in the germline V gene. The CDR3 is 14 amino acids. The V segment lost 3 bases and the J segment 2 bases; nucleotides outside the gene matches: 4. The CDR3 sequence: CSVDLRGAYNEQFF. DNA of the CDR3: TGCAGCGTTGATTTACGGGGGGCCTACAATGAGCAGTTCTTC.

CDR3 residues: CASRTEGGSNQPQHF. The CDR3 nucleotides read TGTGCCAGCAGAACGGAGGGAGGAAGCAATCAGCCCCAGCATTTT. This rearrangement joins TRBV6-5 to TRBJ1-5; D not certain. V lost 6 bases to trimming and J lost 1 base, with 13 bases between them. The CDR3 has 15 amino acids. The V gene's germline CDR1 is MNHEY and CDR2 SVGAGI.

The chain combines TRBV5-4 with TRBJ1-2; TRBD1 is a possible D gene (5 bases). CDR1 is SGHNT, CDR2 YYREEE, per germline (reference sequence). The CDR3 spans 13 residues. Trimming stripped 2 bases from V and 7 bases from J, with 12 bases between. CDR3 sequence: CASSFQGVGGYTF. In DNA form, the CDR3 reads TGTGCCAGCAGCTTCCAGGGTGTAGGTGGCTACACCTTC.

J is TRBJ2-7 and V is TRBV7-9; D is unclear. In germline, CDR1 is SEHNR, CDR2 FQNEAQ (reference sequence). V lost 0 bases, J lost 4 bases, and 4 bases lay in between. The CDR3 contains 12 residues. This CDR3 reads CASSLARYEQYF. The CDR3 DNA reads as TGTGCCAGCAGCTTAGCGAGGTACGAGCAGTACTTC.

This chain links TRBV2 with TRBJ2-7; D is possibly TRBD1 (5 bases). Trimming pared 8 bases from V and 1 base from J, leaving 9 bases between. CDR3 length: 12 residues. Germline V gene sequence: CDR1 SNHLY, CDR2 FYNNEI. The CDR3 protein is CASRTLSYEQYF. The DNA for the CDR3 is TGTGCCAGCCGGACACTATCCTACGAGCAGTACTTC. The entire variable domain, with the rest obtained from reference TRBV2 and TRBJ2-7, is as follows: EPEVTQTPSHQVTQMGQEVILRCVPISNHLYFYWYRQILGQKVEFLVSFYNNEISEKSEIFDDQFSVERPDGSNFTLKIRSTKLEDSAMYFCASRTLSYEQYFGPGTRLTVT.

This sequence joins TRBV5-1 and TRBJ1-2; 7 bases map to TRBD1. This CDR3 has 14 amino acids. Trimming at V came to 0 bases and at J to 4 bases, leaving 3 bases not matched to a gene. Per germline, CDR1 SGHRS and CDR2 YFSETQ. CDR3 nucleotides: TGCGCCAGCAGCTTGGGGGGACAGATCTATGGCTACACCTTC. Translation gives CASSLGGQIYGYTF.

This chain connects TRBV2 to TRBJ1-2; D is possibly TRBD1 (5 bases). The CDR3 is made up of 16 amino acids. In germline, CDR1 is SNHLY, CDR2 FYNNEI. Trimming pared 2 bases from V and 5 bases from J, leaving 18 bases between. The CDR3: CASSESGRGTAYGYTF. CDR3 sequence (DNA): TGTGCCAGCAGTGAAAGTGGTAGGGGCACGGCGTATGGCTACACCTTC.

The gene calls are TRBV6-6 and TRBJ1-2; TRBD1 might be the D (5 bases). Trimming took 5 bases from V and 4 from J, leaving 8 bases between them. Looked up from germline, CDR1 is MNHNY and CDR2 is SVGAGI (reference sequence). This CDR3 is built from 12 residues. The CDR3 DNA reads as TGTGCCAGCAGTACTGACAGCTATGGCTACACCTTC. Encoded protein: CASSTDSYGYTF.

The CDR3 DNA reads TGCGCCAGCAGCTTGACTCGGGACAGGGTGGCCGGGGAGCTGTTTTTT. This translates into CASSLTRDRVAGELFF. The genes are TRBV5-1 and TRBJ2-2; TRBD1 matches at 9 bases. The ends lost 1 base at V and 6 bases at J; junction bases unmatched: 7. Germline V gene sequence: CDR1 SGHRS, CDR2 YFSETQ. The CDR3 covers 16 residues.

J is TRBJ1-3 and V is TRBV5-4, with D tentatively TRBD1 (6 bases). Per germline, CDR1 SGHNT and CDR2 YYREEE (reference sequence). Trimming removed 4 bases at V and 0 bases at J, with 20 bases between. The CDR3 sequence is 18 residues long. The DNA of the CDR3 is TGTGCCAGCAGCCCCGGGGTTGGGGGCGGTATCTCTGGAAACACCATATATTTT. Translation gives CASSPGVGGGISGNTIYF.